These 20 T cell receptor beta chains came from one sample sequenced in a study of response to subunit inactivated influenza vaccine. From the RT-PCR reads, TCRdb called clonotypes with MiXCR, one entry per CDR3 protein. The sample records 610,000 or so distinct CDR3 sequences, approximately 14% being singletons. This material consisted of PBMCs from blood, taken 11 to 12 days after vaccination. These receptors all come from a man aged 45-65 years who received an inactivated influenza vaccine.

This clonotype came up many times. V usage is TRBV5-5 and J usage is TRBJ1-4; 7 nucleotides line up with TRBD1. Germline loops: CDR1 SGHKS, CDR2 YYEKEE (reference sequence). Unmatched junction bases numbered 11, after V lost 4 bases and J lost 5 bases. The CDR3 sequence is 16 residues long. CDR3 bases: TGTGCCAGCAGCGCGGGGCCGGGACAGTTGAATGAAAAACTGTTTTTT. Protein product: CASSAGPGQLNEKLFF.

This clonotype was seen more than once but under ten times. The chain recombines TRBV5-4 with TRBJ2-1; perhaps TRBD2 as D (5 bases). Germline values: CDR1 SGHNT, CDR2 YYREEE (reference sequence). The CDR3 sequence is 13 residues long. V lost 4 bases and J lost 6, with 11 bases in between. CDR3 residues: CASSLVGSNEQFF. The CDR3, as DNA: TGTGCCAGCAGCCTGGTGGGGAGCAATGAGCAGTTCTTC.

The V gene is TRBV4-3, the J gene TRBJ2-3; a possible D gene is TRBD2 (5 bases). V lost 0 bases and J 1 base, leaving 11 bases between the germline ends. The CDR3 runs to 16 residues. In germline, CDR1 is LGHNA, CDR2 YSLEER. CDR3 in amino acids: CASSQDLARRTDTQYF. CDR3 in DNA: TGCGCCAGCAGCCAAGATTTAGCGAGACGCACAGATACGCAGTATTTT.

The chain links TRBV7-9 to TRBJ2-7, with a tentative D call TRBD1 (5 bases). There are 12 residues in the CDR3. V was cut by 2 bases and J by 6 bases, with 8 bases left in between. Germline V gene lookup returns CDR1 SEHNR and CDR2 FQNEAQ (reference sequence). CDR3 DNA: TGTGCCAGCAGCTTACGACAGTCCGAGCAGTACTTC. Its translation is CASSLRQSEQYF.

This clonotype was seen more than once but under ten times. The V gene is TRBV10-3, the J gene TRBJ2-1; D possibly corresponds to TRBD1 (5 bases). There are 13 residues in the CDR3. Trimming took off 11 bases at V and 0 bases at J, with 11 bases between the two ends. Germline V gene sequence: CDR1 ENHRY, CDR2 SYGVKD. The chain's CDR3 is CAATGISYNEQFF. The CDR3 nucleotides read TGTGCCGCAACAGGAATCTCCTACAATGAGCAGTTCTTC.

This clonotype was counted at least ten times. The chain recombines TRBV5-1 with TRBJ1-1; D call uncertain. Per the germline V gene, CDR1 is SGHRS and CDR2 is YFSETQ. The CDR3 covers 16 residues. Deletions cut 1 base from V and 0 bases from J, with 13 bases between. The chain's CDR3 is CASSLRAMGLNTEAFF. CDR3 sequence (DNA): TGCGCCAGCAGCTTGAGGGCGATGGGCTTGAACACTGAAGCTTTCTTT.

With respect to this clonotype: Its ends do not fully match the called genes, so a read error is possible. The chain is built from TRBV7-9 and TRBJ2-1, with D possibly called TRBD1 or TRBD2 (5 bases each). Germline CDR1 reads SEHNR; CDR2 reads FQNEAQ (reference sequence). The CDR3 is 15 amino acids. For the CDR3, the DNA is TGTGCCAGCAGCAACCGGGACCTACCTTCCAATGAGCATTTCTTC. Its translation is CASSNRDLPSNEHFF.

This clonotype was seen at least ten times. The chain employs TRBV11-2 and TRBJ2-7, with D possibly matching TRBD2 (6 bases). This CDR3 region has 14 residues. Trimming removed 1 base from V and 4 bases from J, with 11 bases in between. Germline V gene lookup returns CDR1 SGHAT and CDR2 FQNNGV. CDR3 protein: CASSLVAGWYEQYF. The CDR3 bases are TGTGCCAGCAGCTTAGTTGCGGGATGGTACGAGCAGTACTTC.

There are a few counts of this clonotype. The chain employs TRBV5-1 and TRBJ2-6; TRBD1 might be the D (5 bases). The ends were cut back, 4 bases at V and 1 base at J, with 21 bases in the middle. Germline values: CDR1 SGHRS, CDR2 YFSETQ. This CDR3 has 19 amino acids. CDR3 amino acids: CASSLFRTGSSSGANVLTF. The DNA of the CDR3 is TGCGCCAGCAGCCTTTTCCGAACAGGATCCTCGTCTGGGGCCAACGTCCTGACTTTC. The full variable domain, in which reference TRBV5-1 and TRBJ2-6 provide the parts outside the CDR3, is KAGVTQTPRYLIKTRGQQVTLSCSPISGHRSVSWYQQTPGQGLQFLFEYFSETQRNKGNFPGRFSGRQFSNSRSEMNVSTLELGDSALYLCASSLFRTGSSSGANVLTFGAGSRLTVL.

The chain is built from TRBV7-9 and TRBJ2-3; 9 bases fit TRBD2. V lost 0 bases and J lost 5; bases outside the gene matches: 3. The CDR3 has 15 amino acids. Germline assignment: CDR1 SEHNR and CDR2 FQNEAQ (reference sequence). CDR3 in DNA: TGTGCCAGCAGCTTAGCTAGCGGGGGCCAAGATACGCAGTATTTT. Amino acid sequence: CASSLASGGQDTQYF. The full variable domain, rest sourced from reference TRBV7-9 and TRBJ2-3, is DTGVSQNPRHKITKRGQNVTFRCDPISEHNRLYWYRQTLGQGPEFLTYFQNEAQLEKSRLLSDRFSAERPKGSFSTLEIQRTEQGDSAMYLCASSLASGGQDTQYFGPGTRLTVL.

This clonotype has only a few counts. This chain connects TRBV5-1 to TRBJ2-1, with 10 bases that match TRBD2. The trim removed 6 bases at V and 6 bases at J, leaving 9 bases unmatched. The CDR3 has 15 amino acids. CDR1 is SGHRS, CDR2 YFSETQ, per germline. CDR3 in DNA: TGCGCCAGCACTAGCGGGGGCCTTAACTTCAATGAGCAGTTCTTC. As protein: CASTSGGLNFNEQFF.

In this sample, this clonotype turned up a few times. This rearrangement joins TRBV20-1 to TRBJ2-1; D unresolved. The CDR3 has 16 residues. Germline V gives CDR1 DFQATT, CDR2 SNEGSKA (reference sequence). Between the trimmed V and J ends, which lost 6 bases and 4 bases, there was a span of 22 bases. CDR3 bases: TGCAGTGCCAGTGCTCTTGGCTTCGGAAATTACAATGAGCAGTTCTTC. Its protein product is CSASALGFGNYNEQFF.

This sequence joins TRBV5-1 and TRBJ2-5, with a tentative D call TRBD1 (6 bases). The CDR3 is made up of 14 amino acids. Trimming removed 3 bases at V and 5 bases at J, with 14 bases between. Per germline, CDR1 SGHRS and CDR2 YFSETQ. The CDR3 is CASSSQGSRETQYF. The CDR3 nucleotides are TGCGCCAGCAGCTCCCAGGGGTCCCGGGAGACCCAGTACTTC.

This clonotype was found many times. The chain has TRBV29-1 and TRBJ2-1; 8 bases line up with TRBD2. This CDR3 is 17 amino acids long. The germline V gene has CDR1 SQVTM and CDR2 ANQGSEA. The trim removed 7 bases at V and 7 bases at J, leaving 21 bases unmatched. For the CDR3, the DNA is TGCAGCGCCCTGGATAAAGCGGGAGTGCGAATTCGGAATGAGCAGTTCTTC. Protein product: CSALDKAGVRIRNEQFF.

This clonotype was picked up many times. In nucleotides, the CDR3 is TGCGCCAGCGACCCGTTGGGAGGGCCGAACACTGAAGCTTTCTTT. Translated: CASDPLGGPNTEAFF. This chain connects TRBV5-1 to TRBJ1-1; no definite D call. Deletions cut 7 bases from V and 1 base from J, with 17 bases between. The CDR3 spans 15 residues. The germline V gene encodes CDR1 SGHRS and CDR2 YFSETQ.

This chain joins TRBV27 and TRBJ2-5; D possibly corresponds to TRBD2 (6 bases). The CDR3 has 18 residues. V was shortened by 0 bases and J by 1 base, with 18 bases between the two germline ends. Germline assignment: CDR1 MNHEY and CDR2 SMNVEV (reference sequence). CDR3 sequence reads: CASSLSPHKTSPQETQYF. Written as DNA, the CDR3 is TGTGCCAGCAGTTTATCGCCTCATAAGACTAGTCCCCAAGAGACCCAGTACTTC.

This clonotype was observed many times. The chain's CDR3 is CSVALGSGFSSYNEQFF. The DNA for the CDR3 is TGCAGCGTTGCCTTGGGTAGCGGGTTTAGCTCCTACAATGAGCAGTTCTTC. The V call is TRBV29-1, the J call TRBJ2-1; 7 bases map to TRBD2. Trimming cost V 4 bases and J 0 bases; bases outside gene matches: 12. The length of the CDR3 is 17 residues. The germline V gene encodes CDR1 SQVTM and CDR2 ANQGSEA.

The gene calls are TRBV4-2 and TRBJ2-3; 7 bases align to TRBD2. This CDR3 has 14 amino acids. V was pared by 1 base and J by 7 bases, with 5 bases of the junction left unmatched. Germline V CDR1 and CDR2: LGHNA, YNFKEQ. The CDR3 protein is CASSQGAGAHTQYF. The CDR3 DNA reads TGTGCCAGCAGCCAAGGGGCGGGAGCACATACGCAGTATTTT.

This clonotype has only a few counts. In DNA form, the CDR3 reads TGCGCCAGCAGCTCGCTTACCCTCAGGGTGACCGGGGCCAACGTCCTGACTTTC. Amino acid sequence: CASSSLTLRVTGANVLTF. The chain has TRBV5-1 and TRBJ2-6, with D maybe TRBD1 (5 bases). This CDR3 is 18 amino acids long. Trimming took off 3 bases at V and 4 bases at J, with 20 bases between the two ends. Germline V gives CDR1 SGHRS, CDR2 YFSETQ.

This clonotype came up a few times. The chain combines TRBV12-3 or TRBV12-4 with TRBJ2-7; 7 positions match TRBD2. The CDR3 spans 15 residues. The V gene end was trimmed by 3 bases and the J gene end by 2 bases; junction bases not matched to a gene: 7. The CDR3 spells CASSFFGAGAYEQYF. DNA for the CDR3: TGTGCCAGCAGTTTTTTCGGGGCGGGGGCCTACGAGCAGTACTTC.